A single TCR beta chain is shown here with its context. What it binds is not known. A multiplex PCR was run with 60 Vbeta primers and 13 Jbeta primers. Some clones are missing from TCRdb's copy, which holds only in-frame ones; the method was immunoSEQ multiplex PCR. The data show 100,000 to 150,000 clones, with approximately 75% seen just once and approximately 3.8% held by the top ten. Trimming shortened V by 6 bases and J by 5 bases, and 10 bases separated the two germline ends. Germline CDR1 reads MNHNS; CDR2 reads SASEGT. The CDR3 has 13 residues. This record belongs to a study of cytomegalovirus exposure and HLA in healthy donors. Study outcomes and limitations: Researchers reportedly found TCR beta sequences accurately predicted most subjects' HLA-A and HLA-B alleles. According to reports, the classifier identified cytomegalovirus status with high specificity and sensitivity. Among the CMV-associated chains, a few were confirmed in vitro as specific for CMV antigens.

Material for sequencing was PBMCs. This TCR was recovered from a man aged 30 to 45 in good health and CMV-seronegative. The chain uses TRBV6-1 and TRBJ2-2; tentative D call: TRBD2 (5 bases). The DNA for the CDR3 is TGTGCCAGCAGCCGCCCGGGGACCGGGGAGCTGTTTTTT. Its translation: CASSRPGTGELFF.